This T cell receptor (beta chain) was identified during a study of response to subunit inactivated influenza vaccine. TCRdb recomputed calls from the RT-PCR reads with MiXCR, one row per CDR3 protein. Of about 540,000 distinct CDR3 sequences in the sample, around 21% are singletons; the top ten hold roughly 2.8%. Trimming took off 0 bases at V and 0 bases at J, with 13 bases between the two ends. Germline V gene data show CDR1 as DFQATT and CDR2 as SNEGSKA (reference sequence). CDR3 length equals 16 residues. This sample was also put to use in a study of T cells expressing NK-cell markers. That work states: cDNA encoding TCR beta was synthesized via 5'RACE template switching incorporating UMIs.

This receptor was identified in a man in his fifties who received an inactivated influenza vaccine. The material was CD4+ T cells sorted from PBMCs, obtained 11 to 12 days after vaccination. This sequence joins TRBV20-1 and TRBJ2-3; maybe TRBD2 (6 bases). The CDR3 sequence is CSARDLLAGSTDTQYF. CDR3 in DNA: TGCAGTGCTAGAGATTTACTGGCGGGGAGCACAGATACGCAGTATTTT.